This T cell receptor beta chain is from a study of T cells in Graves' hyperthyroidism and ophthalmopathy. About the research overall: Specimen type is peripheral blood, collected at initial diagnosis prior to any treatment.

Disease duration was under 3 months in the ophthalmopathy patients, who also had a Clinical Activity Score of at least 3 and a NOSPECS grade of at least 4. Amplification of TCR beta CDR3 regions used RNA as the template. The HTBI primer set was used in a first-round RT-PCR of the TCR CDR3. TCRdb reanalysed the multiplex PCR reads using MiXCR and keeps one entry per CDR3 protein. The sample shows hundreds of thousands of distinct CDR3 sequences, about 14% of them seen only once. This CDR3 has 15 residues. From germline, CDR1 is MDHEN and CDR2 SYDVKM. V shed 1 base and J shed 5 bases, with 12 bases lying between them. In its sample, this clonotype was seen many times.

The chain recombines TRBV28 with TRBJ2-1; TRBD1 might be the D (6 bases). The specimen sequenced was blood. The receptor comes from a woman aged 45 to 65 with Graves' ophthalmopathy. The CDR3 DNA is TGTGCCAGCAGTTTATCCTTGGACAGACACAATGAGCAGTTCTTC. It is translated as CASSLSLDRHNEQFF.